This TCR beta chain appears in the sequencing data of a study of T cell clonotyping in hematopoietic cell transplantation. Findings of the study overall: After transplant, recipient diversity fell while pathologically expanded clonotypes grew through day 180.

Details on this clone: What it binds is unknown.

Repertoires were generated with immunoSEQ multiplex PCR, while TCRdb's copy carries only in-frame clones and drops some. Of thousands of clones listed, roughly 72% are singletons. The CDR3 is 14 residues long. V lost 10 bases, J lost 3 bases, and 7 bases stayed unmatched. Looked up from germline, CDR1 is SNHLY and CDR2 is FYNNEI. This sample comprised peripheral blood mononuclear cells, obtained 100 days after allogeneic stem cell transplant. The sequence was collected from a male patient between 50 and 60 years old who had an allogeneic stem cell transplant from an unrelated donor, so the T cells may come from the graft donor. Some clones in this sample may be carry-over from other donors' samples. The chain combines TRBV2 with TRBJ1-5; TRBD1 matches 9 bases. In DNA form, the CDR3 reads TGTGCCACCAGCGGGACAGGGATCAATCAGCCCCAGCATTTT. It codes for CATSGTGINQPQHF.